The 29 T cell receptor beta chains given below trace back to one sample, sequenced in a study of beta chain features in type 1 diabetes. These receptors have no known antigen. Study observations and caveats: Significant though moderate, a shortening of TCRB CDR3s appeared in all four CD4+ subsets of Type 1 diabetes patients.

Expressed TCRB transcripts got sequenced, as all isolated RNA was reverse transcribed. Profiling relied on immunoSEQ multiplex PCR, and the TCRdb table lists in-frame clones only, not all of them. This table has more than 550,000 clones, more than 12% appearing once. Material: naive CD4+ T cells from blood. Every receptor here comes from a young man with type 1 diabetes.

This clone was counted between two and nine times. This rearrangement joins TRBV30 to TRBJ1-6, with D possibly matching TRBD1 (5 bases). From germline, CDR1 is GTSNPN and CDR2 SVGIG (reference sequence). V was pared by 5 bases and J by 9 bases, with 20 bases between. This CDR3 has 15 residues. The CDR3, as DNA: TGTGCCTGGGGGATAGCACCGGACGGGGGTTCACCCCTCCACTTT. Residues: CAWGIAPDGGSPLHF.

V and J are TRBV6-5 and TRBJ1-2; tentatively, D is TRBD1 (5 bases). The CDR3 is made up of 11 amino acids. V lost 11 bases and J lost 8, with 15 bases in between. Per the germline V gene, CDR1 is MNHEY and CDR2 is SVGAGI. CDR3 DNA: TGTGCCGCCCAGGGTATGGGCGGCTACACCTTC. It is translated as CAAQGMGGYTF.

Here the CDR3 DNA reads TGTGCCACCACCCCGGAGGTAAACTATGGCTACACCTTC. Translating gives CATTPEVNYGYTF. This chain joins TRBV25-1 and TRBJ1-2, with D unclear. From germline, CDR1 is MGHDK and CDR2 SYGVNS. CDR3 length: 13 amino acids. Trimming took 10 bases from V and 2 from J, leaving 14 bases between them.

J is TRBJ2-7 and V is TRBV6-5, with D perhaps matching TRBD1 (6 bases). The CDR3 loop spans 16 amino acids. Germline CDR1 reads MNHEY; CDR2 reads SVGAGI. Trimming pared 2 bases from V and 2 bases from J, leaving 16 bases between. The CDR3 reads CASSYRIRDIAYEQYF. In nucleotides, the CDR3 is TGTGCCAGCAGTTACAGAATCCGGGACATAGCCTACGAGCAGTACTTC.

This clone has just a few counts. The rearrangement links TRBV5-1 to TRBJ2-5; D might be TRBD1 (7 bases). V lost 4 bases and J lost 4, with 14 bases in between. The CDR3 runs 14 residues. Germline CDR1 and CDR2: SGHRS and YFSETQ. The DNA of the CDR3 is TGCGCCAGCAGCGCTGCAGGGGGAGGAGAGACCCAGTACTTC. This codes for CASSAAGGGETQYF.

The genes are TRBV7-2 and TRBJ1-1; 7 positions match TRBD1. V lost 6 bases to trimming and J lost 4 bases; unmatched junction nucleotides: 8. This CDR3 is 14 amino acids long. Germline CDR1 reads SGHTA; CDR2 reads FQGNSA. The CDR3 DNA reads as TGTGCCAGCAGTGTAGGGGGCAGAGGCACTGAAGCTTTCTTT. This codes for CASSVGGRGTEAFF.

This clone has more than one count but fewer than ten. The V call is TRBV10-3, the J call TRBJ2-6, with D unclear. The CDR3 consists of 13 residues. Trimming took 11 bases from V and 4 from J, leaving 12 bases between them. Germline V gives CDR1 ENHRY, CDR2 SYGVKD. The chain's CDR3 is CAVRATGANVLTF. The CDR3 region has the DNA TGTGCCGTCCGGGCGACCGGGGCCAACGTCCTGACTTTC.

The rearrangement joins TRBV4-3 to TRBJ2-5; D not resolved. Looked up from germline, CDR1 is LGHNA and CDR2 is YSLEER. The CDR3 length is 13 residues. Deletions cut 1 base from V and 3 bases from J, with 6 bases between. The CDR3, as DNA: TGCGCCAGCAGCCAAGGGAGTAAAGAGACCCAGTACTTC. Its translation: CASSQGSKETQYF.

In its sample, this clone was seen a few times. A read error may account for a junction end that differs from germline. The chain combines TRBV7-7 with TRBJ2-7; 13 bases are shared with TRBD2. The CDR3 runs 15 residues. In germline, CDR1 is SSHAT, CDR2 FNYEAQ (reference sequence). The CDR3 region is CASSSGLAGVDEQYF. The CDR3 DNA follows: TGTGCTAGCAGCTCCGGACTAGCGGGAGTCGACGAGCAGTACTTC.

This clone came up many times. The rearrangement joins TRBV21-1 to TRBJ2-6; no check of the table's D call, TRBD1, against the DNA was made. TRBV21-1 is a recognized pseudogene. This CDR3 comprises 16 residues. The CDR3 DNA follows: TGTGCCAGCAGCAAAGCGGGCGTCGATGGGGCCAACGTCCTGACTTTC. It yields the protein CASSKAGVDGANVLTF.

The chain links TRBV18 to TRBJ2-7; D gene ambiguous. Germline CDR1 KGHSH, CDR2 LQKENI. V gave up 3 bases and J gave up 3 bases, with 6 bases separating them. The CDR3 sequence is 12 residues long. The CDR3 DNA is TGTGCCAGCTCACCCGAACTCTACGAGCAGTACTTC. This sequence encodes CASSPELYEQYF.

This sequence joins TRBV11-2 and TRBJ1-4; D gene uncertain. The V gene's germline CDR1 is SGHAT and CDR2 FQNNGV. The V end lost 2 bases, the J end lost 1 base, and 8 bases lay between the germline ends. The CDR3 runs 15 residues. The DNA of the CDR3 is TGTGCCAGCAGCTTAAAACCGCTAACTAATGAAAAACTGTTTTTT. Encoded protein: CASSLKPLTNEKLFF. The entire variable domain, with the rest obtained from reference TRBV11-2 and TRBJ1-4, is as follows: EAGVAQSPRYKIIEKRQSVAFWCNPISGHATLYWYQQILGQGPKLLIQFQNNGVVDDSQLPKDRFSAERLKGVDSTLKIQPAKLEDSAVYLCASSLKPLTNEKLFFGSGTQLSVL.

The chain carries TRBV9 and TRBJ2-3; D remains ambiguous. V was trimmed by 0 bases and J by 4 bases, leaving 9 bases between them. The germline CDR1 and CDR2 sequences are SGDLS and YYNGEE. The CDR3 is made up of 14 amino acids. CDR3 DNA sequence: TGTGCCAGCAGCGTAGTGGGTACCGCAGATACGCAGTATTTT. Its protein is CASSVVGTADTQYF.

This clone was counted between two and nine times. V and J are TRBV5-6 and TRBJ1-5, with a weak D call TRBD1 (5 bases). CDR1 is SGHDT, CDR2 YYEEEE, per germline. The CDR3 runs 16 residues. The V end lost 4 bases, the J end lost 6 bases, and 20 bases lay between the germline ends. The CDR3 sequence: CASSLREAGPGQPQHF. DNA for the CDR3: TGTGCCAGCAGCCTGAGGGAAGCAGGGCCGGGTCAGCCCCAGCATTTT.

This chain links TRBV19 with TRBJ2-2; maybe TRBD2 (6 bases). From germline, CDR1 is LNHDA and CDR2 SQIVND (reference sequence). This CDR3 contains 15 residues. V lost 3 bases and J 4 bases, leaving 12 bases between the germline ends. CDR3 sequence: CASSMSRDSTGELFF. CDR3 in DNA: TGTGCCAGTAGTATGAGTCGGGACTCCACCGGGGAGCTGTTTTTT.

This clone was found a few times. V usage is TRBV30 and J usage is TRBJ1-1; D is unclear. Germline V gene data show CDR1 as GTSNPN and CDR2 as SVGIG (reference sequence). This CDR3 spans 14 amino acids. Trimming removed 0 bases at V and 4 bases at J, with 12 bases between. The CDR3 DNA follows: TGTGCCTGGAGTGTAAGCGTAGCGGCCACTGAAGCTTTCTTT. Amino acids: CAWSVSVAATEAFF.

A few counts support this clone. This chain joins TRBV28 and TRBJ1-2; 12 bases fit TRBD1. Germline loops: CDR1 MDHEN, CDR2 SYDVKM. V shed 7 bases, J shed 8 bases, and the junction held 11 bases outside the gene matches. CDR3 length equals 15 residues. The CDR3 sequence: CASKDPGQGARGYTF. The CDR3 DNA follows: TGTGCCAGCAAAGACCCGGGACAGGGGGCTCGGGGCTACACCTTC.

Regarding this clone: Other DNA sequences in this specimen translate into the identical CDR3. The J gene is TRBJ2-5, the V gene TRBV18; perhaps TRBD1 as D (6 bases). The CDR3 sequence is 15 residues long. Germline V gives CDR1 KGHSH, CDR2 LQKENI. V lost 1 base and J 2 bases, leaving 11 bases between the germline ends. The CDR3 is CASSPRQGSQETQYF. As DNA, the CDR3 is TGTGCCAGCTCACCACGTCAGGGGAGTCAAGAGACCCAGTACTTC.

V usage is TRBV7-9 and J usage is TRBJ1-2; perhaps TRBD1 as D (5 bases). Germline CDR1 is SEHNR and CDR2 is FQNEAQ (reference sequence). V lost 2 bases and J 9 bases, leaving 13 bases between the germline ends. CDR3 size: 13 residues. The CDR3 sequence is CASSLLGQGSYTF. CDR3 in DNA: TGTGCCAGCAGCTTATTAGGCCAGGGAAGCTACACCTTC.

The chain uses TRBV18 and TRBJ2-1; possible D gene TRBD1, 6 bases. The V end was cut by 3 bases, the J end by 10 bases, with 16 bases between. Germline lookup yields CDR1 KGHSH and CDR2 LQKENI. The CDR3 consists of 14 residues. As DNA, the CDR3 is TGTGCCAGCTCACCGAGGACAGCGGTGGGCGAGCAGTTCTTC. Protein: CASSPRTAVGEQFF. Complete variable domain (other parts from reference TRBV18 and TRBJ2-1): NAGVMQNPRHLVRRRGQEARLRCSPMKGHSHVYWYRQLPEEGLKFMVYLQKENIIDESGMPKERFSAEFPKEGPSILRIQQVVRGDSAAYFCASSPRTAVGEQFFGPGTRLTVL.

The chain employs TRBV5-1 and TRBJ1-1; TRBD1 might be the D (6 bases). Germline V CDR1 and CDR2: SGHRS, YFSETQ. Trimming stripped 4 bases from V and 3 bases from J, with 16 bases between. The CDR3 is made up of 15 amino acids. The CDR3 loop is CASSPPEGVYTEAFF. As DNA, the CDR3 is TGCGCCAGCAGCCCCCCAGAGGGGGTATACACTGAAGCTTTCTTT. Drawing the rest from reference TRBV5-1 and TRBJ1-1, the complete variable domain is KAGVTQTPRYLIKTRGQQVTLSCSPISGHRSVSWYQQTPGQGLQFLFEYFSETQRNKGNFPGRFSGRQFSNSRSEMNVSTLELGDSALYLCASSPPEGVYTEAFFGQGTRLTVV.

The rearrangement joins TRBV20-1 to TRBJ2-1; D possibly uses TRBD1 or TRBD2 (6 bases each). Germline V gene sequence: CDR1 DFQATT, CDR2 SNEGSKA (reference sequence). The CDR3 runs to 11 residues. Trimming pared 6 bases from V and 12 bases from J, leaving 15 bases between. CDR3 amino acids: CSAFAGGRQFF. DNA of the CDR3: TGCAGTGCCTTTGCCGGGGGCAGGCAGTTCTTC.

This clone was detected a few times. The rearrangement uses TRBV7-2 and TRBJ1-6; TRBD1 matches 9 bases. CDR1 and CDR2 (germline): SGHTA, FQGNSA. The CDR3 sequence is 16 residues long. V shed 4 bases and J 8 bases; nucleotides not matched to a gene: 9. The CDR3 region has the DNA TGTGCCAGCAGCTGGACCTCTGGGACAGGGCATTCACCCCTCCACTTT. As protein: CASSWTSGTGHSPLHF.

The genes are TRBV5-1 and TRBJ2-3; the D is unclear. The CDR3 spans 14 residues. The germline V gene has CDR1 SGHRS and CDR2 YFSETQ. V dropped 3 bases and J dropped 0 bases, with 8 bases sitting between them. The CDR3 DNA reads TGCGCCAGCAGCTCAATACCAAGCACAGATACGCAGTATTTT. This sequence encodes CASSSIPSTDTQYF.

This clone appeared a single time. V and J are TRBV7-9 and TRBJ2-7; TRBD2 agrees at 7 bases. Germline V gives CDR1 SEHNR, CDR2 FQNEAQ (reference sequence). The ends lost 3 bases at V and 4 bases at J; junction bases unmatched: 6. The CDR3 runs to 14 residues. The DNA of the CDR3 is TGTGCCAGCAGCTTCGGGGGAGGGGCTTACGAGCAGTACTTC. This translates into CASSFGGGAYEQYF.

The gene calls are TRBV4-1 and TRBJ2-2; tentatively, D is TRBD2 (6 bases). Trimming took off 3 bases at V and 4 bases at J, with 6 bases between the two ends. The CDR3 is 13 residues long. The germline CDR1 and CDR2 sequences are MGHRA and YSYEKL. CDR3 residues: CASSQTSTGELFF. The CDR3 DNA is TGCGCCAGCAGCCAGACTAGCACCGGGGAGCTGTTTTTT.

The chain uses TRBV18 and TRBJ2-5; D is perhaps TRBD2 (6 bases). Germline assignment: CDR1 KGHSH and CDR2 LQKENI. Between the trimmed V and J ends, which lost 6 bases and 4 bases, there was a span of 15 bases. CDR3 length equals 14 residues. The CDR3 protein is CASSVGGFGETQYF. CDR3 bases: TGTGCCAGCTCCGTGGGAGGCTTCGGAGAGACCCAGTACTTC.

This chain links TRBV11-2 with TRBJ2-1, with TRBD1 identical over 8 bases. The CDR3 contains 15 residues. V lost 3 bases to trimming and J lost 3 bases; unmatched junction nucleotides: 4. Per the germline V gene, CDR1 is SGHAT and CDR2 is FQNNGV. The CDR3 region has the DNA TGTGCCAGCAGCTTGCAGGGGGCCGTCTACAATGAGCAGTTCTTC. This codes for CASSLQGAVYNEQFF.

This clone came up a few times. The CDR3 here is CATSTGTSADTQYF. The CDR3 DNA follows: TGTGCCACCAGCACCGGGACTAGCGCAGATACGCAGTATTTT. The V gene is TRBV15, the J gene TRBJ2-3, with 10 bases that match TRBD2. Germline loops: CDR1 LNHNV, CDR2 YYDKDF (reference sequence). The CDR3 has 14 amino acids. J was trimmed by 4 bases and V by 4 bases; bases with no gene match: 2.